These 32 T cell receptor beta chains came from one sample sequenced in a study of blood T cell repertoires in COVID-19. Method: immunoSEQ multiplex PCR; TCRdb's copy keeps in-frame clones and lacks some. The sample lists more than 50,000 clones, about 77% occurring once. The source material was peripheral blood. Receptor source: a man aged 70-80 years with active or convalescent COVID-19.

This sequence joins TRBV6-6 and TRBJ1-2; D is possibly TRBD1 (5 bases). Per germline, CDR1 MNHNY and CDR2 SVGAGI (reference sequence). CDR3 length: 15 residues. Between the trimmed V and J ends, which lost 6 bases and 2 bases, there was a span of 16 bases. Here the CDR3 DNA reads TGTGCCAGCAGACGCCCTCAGGGTATCAACTATGGCTACACCTTC. Translation gives CASRRPQGINYGYTF.

This chain joins TRBV7-9 and TRBJ1-3; a weak D match, TRBD1 (6 bases). The CDR3 loop spans 15 amino acids. CDR1 SEHNR and CDR2 FQNEAQ come from the germline V gene (reference sequence). Trimming removed 5 bases from V and 4 bases from J, with 15 bases in between. The CDR3 region is CASSPAGVRGNTIYF. DNA for the CDR3: TGTGCCAGCAGCCCAGCAGGGGTGCGGGGAAACACCATATATTTT.

The V gene is TRBV6-2 or TRBV6-3, the J gene TRBJ2-1, with 8 positions matching TRBD1. Germline V lookup: CDR1 MNHEY, CDR2 SVGEGT. CDR3 length: 16 amino acids. With 6 bases clipped from V and 6 bases from J, the junction kept 13 bases outside the gene matches. CDR3 coding DNA: TGTGCCAGCAGCTCCACTCCTCCACAGGGGGGCAATGAGCAGTTCTTC. Translated, it gives CASSSTPPQGGNEQFF.

This clone was seen a handful of times. The J gene is TRBJ2-3, the V gene TRBV5-1; TRBD1 matches at 7 bases. CDR1 is SGHRS, CDR2 YFSETQ, per germline. The CDR3 has 14 amino acids. J lost 2 bases, V lost 4 bases, and 4 bases had no gene match. CDR3 coding DNA: TGCGCCAGCAGCCCTGGACAGGACACAGATACGCAGTATTTT. Protein sequence: CASSPGQDTDTQYF. Filled out from reference TRBV5-1 and TRBJ2-3, the complete variable domain reads KAGVTQTPRYLIKTRGQQVTLSCSPISGHRSVSWYQQTPGQGLQFLFEYFSETQRNKGNFPGRFSGRQFSNSRSEMNVSTLELGDSALYLCASSPGQDTDTQYFGPGTRLTVL.

The rearrangement links TRBV24-1 to TRBJ2-1; 8 positions agree with TRBD2. The CDR3 has 19 amino acids. The trim removed 3 bases at V and 6 bases at J, leaving 18 bases unmatched. Germline V gene lookup returns CDR1 KGHDR and CDR2 SFDVKD. CDR3 in amino acids: CATSDGKLLALAGTNEQFF. The CDR3 nucleotides read TGTGCCACCAGTGATGGGAAACTCCTGGCGCTAGCGGGTACCAATGAGCAGTTCTTC.

The rearrangement links TRBV18 to TRBJ1-1, with 7 bases that match TRBD1. CDR3 length: 15 amino acids. Germline values: CDR1 KGHSH, CDR2 LQKENI. The V gene end was trimmed by 3 bases and the J gene end by 6 bases; junction bases not matched to a gene: 10. CDR3 sequence: CASSPGTELYAEAFF. CDR3 sequence (DNA): TGTGCCAGCTCACCGGGGACAGAATTATACGCTGAAGCTTTCTTT.

This clone was observed a single time. V usage is TRBV19 and J usage is TRBJ2-3; D is possibly TRBD1 (6 bases). Germline V CDR1 and CDR2: LNHDA, SQIVND (reference sequence). The V and J ends lost 6 bases and 3 bases respectively, with 13 bases between them. CDR3 size: 14 residues. The CDR3 here is CASSLGQRTDTQYF. The CDR3 bases are TGTGCCAGTAGCCTGGGACAACGGACAGATACGCAGTATTTT.

The chain joins TRBV19 to TRBJ1-1; D perhaps matches TRBD1 (5 bases). This CDR3 is built from 14 residues. The ends were cut back, 8 bases at V and 5 bases at J, with 18 bases in the middle. CDR1 and CDR2 (germline): LNHDA, SQIVND (reference sequence). CDR3 DNA: TGTGCCAGTGCCATTAGGGCCAGGGAAACTGAAGCTTTCTTT. Protein sequence: CASAIRARETEAFF.

The rearrangement links TRBV30 to TRBJ1-5, with D uncertain. The V and J ends lost 2 bases and 5 bases respectively, with 10 bases between them. The germline gives CDR1 GTSNPN, CDR2 SVGIG (reference sequence). The CDR3 has 13 amino acids. The CDR3 is CAWSTGRDQPQHF. Written as DNA, the CDR3 is TGTGCCTGGAGTACGGGGAGGGATCAGCCCCAGCATTTT.

J is TRBJ1-1 and V is TRBV5-5, with TRBD1 matching over 9 bases. After removal of 4 bases from V and 4 bases from J, the junction contained 5 bases not matched to a gene. Germline-derived CDR1 and CDR2 are SGHKS and YYEKEE (reference sequence). The CDR3 is 14 amino acids. The CDR3 region has the DNA TGTGCCAGCAGCATCGGGACAGGGCGCACTGAAGCTTTCTTT. Its translation: CASSIGTGRTEAFF.

This sequence joins TRBV5-1 and TRBJ2-3; D unclear. Trimming left V 8 bases short and J 0 bases short, with 13 bases between. The CDR3 has 14 amino acids. Germline V lookup: CDR1 SGHRS, CDR2 YFSETQ. CDR3 DNA: TGCGCCAGGGTTCAGGCAGAAAGCACAGATACGCAGTATTTT. Translating gives CARVQAESTDTQYF.

V is TRBV4-3 and J is TRBJ2-4; D is perhaps TRBD2 (5 bases). Germline V lookup: CDR1 LGHNA, CDR2 YSLEER. V lost 0 bases, J lost 0 bases, and 12 bases lay in between. The CDR3 covers 17 residues. CDR3: CASSQEFPAVAKNIQYF. As DNA, the CDR3 is TGCGCCAGCAGCCAAGAATTCCCAGCGGTAGCCAAAAACATTCAGTACTTC.

The V and J genes are TRBV24-1 and TRBJ2-3; 7 bases map to TRBD1. CDR1 KGHDR and CDR2 SFDVKD come from the germline V gene. Unmatched junction bases numbered 9, after V lost 4 bases and J lost 6 bases. The CDR3 covers 15 residues. The CDR3 DNA is TGTGCCACCAGTGAGCGGACAGGCCCTTTGGATACGCAGTATTTT. It is translated as CATSERTGPLDTQYF.

This clone was seen more than once but under ten times. The chain joins TRBV14 to TRBJ2-2; D gene uncertain. This CDR3 comprises 13 residues. Between the trimmed V and J ends, which lost 3 bases and 1 base, there was a span of 3 bases. Germline V gene data show CDR1 as SGHDN and CDR2 as FVKESK. The CDR3 DNA sequence: TGTGCCAGCAGCCACAAGAACACCGGGGAGCTGTTTTTT. Its translation is CASSHKNTGELFF.

V is TRBV7-9 and J is TRBJ2-1; D perhaps matches TRBD2 (6 bases). The CDR3 totals 15 residues. The germline CDR1 and CDR2 sequences are SEHNR and FQNEAQ (reference sequence). Trimming stripped 11 bases from V and 7 bases from J, with 24 bases between. DNA for the CDR3: TGTGCCGCTTCGGTTATGGCGGGACCTAGGAATGAGCAGTTCTTC. Translated, it gives CAASVMAGPRNEQFF.

This clone showed up just once. The chain combines TRBV6-5 with TRBJ2-2; TRBD1 matches 8 bases. The germline CDR1 and CDR2 sequences are MNHEY and SVGAGI. V trimming: 6 bases; J trimming: 4 bases; junction bases outside the gene matches: 4. This CDR3 spans 14 amino acids. The CDR3 is CASSYDRGTGELFF. The CDR3 nucleotides read TGTGCCAGCAGCTACGACAGGGGCACCGGGGAGCTGTTTTTT.

The gene calls are TRBV11-2 and TRBJ1-1, with 7 bases lining up with TRBD1. Germline-derived CDR1 and CDR2 are SGHAT and FQNNGV. The junction had 14 bases not matched to a gene; V was cut back by 6 bases and J by 4 bases. CDR3 length: 16 residues. The CDR3 DNA follows: TGTGCCAGCAGTCTTAGGAGTAGGGCAGGGGGCACTGAAGCTTTCTTT. Protein: CASSLRSRAGGTEAFF.

The chain has TRBV6-5 and TRBJ2-5; 10 bases agree with TRBD2. The CDR3 runs to 16 residues. The V and J ends lost 3 bases and 5 bases, in that order; junction bases with no gene match: 9. From germline, CDR1 is MNHEY and CDR2 SVGAGI. CDR3 region: CASSYKSSGGGETQYF. The CDR3 coding sequence is TGTGCCAGCAGTTATAAATCCAGCGGGGGGGGCGAGACCCAGTACTTC.

In its sample, this clone was seen once. This chain joins TRBV4-3 and TRBJ1-6, with a tentative D call TRBD1 (6 bases). The CDR3 is 15 residues long. Trimming pared 3 bases from V and 10 bases from J, leaving 16 bases between. The V gene's germline CDR1 is LGHNA and CDR2 YSLEER. CDR3 in amino acids: CASSQSTGIGSPLHF. Here the CDR3 DNA reads TGCGCCAGCAGCCAGTCAACAGGGATCGGGTCACCCCTCCACTTT.

This clone occurred a few times. The chain employs TRBV20-1 and TRBJ1-5; unclear D gene. Trimming took 3 bases from V and 0 from J, leaving 9 bases between them. The CDR3 is made up of 14 amino acids. Germline V CDR1 and CDR2: DFQATT, SNEGSKA (reference sequence). The CDR3: CSASSAYSNQPQHF. The CDR3 coding sequence is TGCAGTGCTAGTTCAGCGTATAGCAATCAGCCCCAGCATTTT.

The rearrangement links TRBV6-4 to TRBJ2-3; 9 bases fit TRBD2. The CDR3 is 16 amino acids. CDR1 and CDR2 from the germline V gene are MRHNA and SNTAGT. V was pared by 0 bases and J by 5 bases, with 6 bases of the junction left unmatched. CDR3 coding DNA: TGTGCCAGCAGTGACTCGGCTAGCGGGGTTGGAGATACGCAGTATTTT. This gives the protein CASSDSASGVGDTQYF.

The chain carries TRBV24-1 and TRBJ2-2, with D unclear. From germline, CDR1 is KGHDR and CDR2 SFDVKD. The CDR3 is 19 amino acids. Trimming shortened V by 0 bases and J by 2 bases, and 18 bases separated the two germline ends. DNA of the CDR3: TGTGCCACCAGTGATTTGGCCCCCGCCAGGCGAGTAAACACCGGGGAGCTGTTTTTT. Protein product: CATSDLAPARRVNTGELFF.

The chain uses TRBV5-6 and TRBJ2-7; possible D gene TRBD1, 5 bases. CDR1 and CDR2 from the germline V gene are SGHDT and YYEEEE. The V and J ends lost 1 base and 6 bases respectively, with 17 bases between them. This CDR3 has 15 amino acids. CDR3 in amino acids: CASSLTGRDSSEQYF. As DNA, the CDR3 is TGTGCCAGCAGCTTGACCGGCAGGGATTCGTCCGAGCAGTACTTC. Using reference TRBV5-6 and TRBJ2-7 for the parts outside the CDR3, the full variable domain is DAGVTQSPTHLIKTRGQQVTLRCSPKSGHDTVSWYQQALGQGPQFIFQYYEEEERQRGNFPDRFSGHQFPNYSSELNVNALLLGDSALYLCASSLTGRDSSEQYFGPGTRLTVT.

The V and J genes are TRBV28 and TRBJ2-1; TRBD2 is a possible D gene (6 bases). CDR1 and CDR2 from the germline V gene are MDHEN and SYDVKM. V shed 6 bases and J shed 4 bases, with 16 bases lying between them. The CDR3 covers 15 residues. The CDR3 sequence is CASRVGLALYNEQFF. The CDR3 region has the DNA TGTGCCAGCAGAGTGGGGCTAGCGCTATACAATGAGCAGTTCTTC. The full variable domain, rest sourced from reference TRBV28 and TRBJ2-1, is DVKVTQSSRYLVKRTGEKVFLECVQDMDHENMFWYRQDPGLGLRLIYFSYDVKMKEKGDIPEGYSVSREKKERFSLILESASTNQTSMYLCASRVGLALYNEQFFGPGTRLTVL.

The chain carries TRBV7-6 and TRBJ2-7, with TRBD2 as a possible D gene (6 bases). The V end lost 1 base, the J end lost 6 bases, and 13 bases lay between the germline ends. The length of the CDR3 is 14 residues. CDR1 and CDR2 from the germline V gene are SGHVS and FNYEAQ. CDR3 nucleotide sequence: TGTGCCAGCAGCTTAGGAGTTCAGGGAGGCGAGCAGTACTTC. Translating it yields CASSLGVQGGEQYF.

There are a few counts of this clone. The genes are TRBV15 and TRBJ1-2; unclear D gene. In germline, CDR1 is LNHNV, CDR2 YYDKDF (reference sequence). CDR3 length equals 15 residues. V lost 5 bases, J lost 1 base, and 14 bases lay in between. CDR3 coding DNA: TGTGCCACCAGCTCCATAACGGCGGGTAACTATGGCTACACCTTC. Protein: CATSSITAGNYGYTF.

The chain employs TRBV30 and TRBJ2-2; D is unclear. V was clipped by 2 bases and J by 0 bases, with 10 bases between them. Germline V lookup: CDR1 GTSNPN, CDR2 SVGIG (reference sequence). This CDR3 spans 15 amino acids. CDR3 nucleotide sequence: TGTGCCTGGAGTACCCGAGTATCGAACACCGGGGAGCTGTTTTTT. Its translation is CAWSTRVSNTGELFF.

This sequence joins TRBV28 and TRBJ1-2, with 12 bases that match TRBD1. Germline V gene lookup returns CDR1 MDHEN and CDR2 SYDVKM. J gave up 7 bases and V 1 base, and 7 bases lay outside the gene matches. The CDR3 is 16 residues long. Written as DNA, the CDR3 is TGTGCCAGCAGTTTATTGGGACAGGGGGCGGATCTTGGCTACACCTTC. Protein: CASSLLGQGADLGYTF.

The rearrangement joins TRBV4-3 to TRBJ2-7; 7 bases are a match to TRBD1. The germline gives CDR1 LGHNA, CDR2 YSLEER. The CDR3 has 16 residues. Trimming removed 1 base from V and 0 bases from J; junction bases left unmatched: 6. CDR3 region: CASSQVSGGPSYEQYF. The CDR3 region has the DNA TGCGCCAGCAGCCAAGTATCAGGGGGTCCCTCCTACGAGCAGTACTTC.

The rearrangement uses TRBV6-5 and TRBJ1-2, with 10 bases fitting TRBD1. Germline V gene lookup returns CDR1 MNHEY and CDR2 SVGAGI. The CDR3 loop spans 15 amino acids. The V segment lost 5 bases and the J segment 11 bases; nucleotides outside the gene matches: 14. The CDR3 bases are TGTGCCAGCAGTACTCAACCGGGACAGGGGATTCGATACACCTTC. This encodes CASSTQPGQGIRYTF.

The V and J genes are TRBV3-1 (or the pseudogene TRBV3-2) and TRBJ1-6; D is perhaps TRBD1 (6 bases). This CDR3 spans 15 amino acids. Germline CDR1 LGHDT, CDR2 YNNKEL (reference sequence). The V end was cut by 1 base, the J end by 14 bases, with 18 bases between. CDR3 loop: CASSQGQQGSEALHF. CDR3 coding DNA: TGTGCCAGCAGCCAAGGTCAACAGGGCTCCGAGGCCCTCCACTTT.

The chain couples TRBV28 to TRBJ2-3; TRBD1 matches 7 bases. Per germline, CDR1 MDHEN and CDR2 SYDVKM. V shed 7 bases and J 2 bases; nucleotides not matched to a gene: 9. This CDR3 is 15 amino acids long. The CDR3 loop is CASKRYRGHTDTQYF. CDR3 nucleotide sequence: TGTGCCAGCAAGCGTTACAGGGGACACACAGATACGCAGTATTTT.